The 8 T cell receptor beta chains reported below all come from one sample, sequenced in a study of cytomegalovirus exposure and HLA in healthy donors. It was with 60 Vbeta and 13 Jbeta primers that the PCR ran. Produced via immunoSEQ multiplex PCR; TCRdb's table is partial and in-frame only. The sample spans some 67,000 clones; the ten largest clones claim more than 1.5%. The material sequenced was PBMCs. The receptors here all came from a woman younger than 45 in good health and CMV-seronegative.

V is TRBV4-2 and J is TRBJ1-5; 8 positions match TRBD1. Germline V gives CDR1 LGHNA, CDR2 YNFKEQ. The V segment lost 3 bases and the J segment 2 bases; nucleotides outside the gene matches: 3. The CDR3 is 15 residues long. The CDR3 spells CASSQLGQGNQPQHF. The CDR3 region has the DNA TGTGCCAGCAGCCAGTTGGGACAGGGCAATCAGCCCCAGCATTTT.

J is TRBJ1-3 and V is TRBV27; 7 nucleotides agree with TRBD1. The germline gives CDR1 MNHEY, CDR2 SMNVEV (reference sequence). The CDR3 loop spans 16 amino acids. V was pared by 4 bases and J by 0 bases, with 6 bases of the junction left unmatched. CDR3 bases: TGTGCCAGCAGTTCGCCCCGGACAGGCTCTGGAAACACCATATATTTT. Translation gives CASSSPRTGSGNTIYF.

The rearrangement links TRBV6-1 to TRBJ2-1, with D possibly being TRBD2 (5 bases). Between the trimmed V and J ends, which lost 2 bases and 5 bases, there was a span of 16 bases. This CDR3 comprises 16 residues. From germline, CDR1 is MNHNS and CDR2 SASEGT. CDR3 region: CASSESGSSYDNEQFF. CDR3 bases: TGTGCCAGCAGTGAATCGGGAAGTTCCTACGACAATGAGCAGTTCTTC.

V and J are TRBV6-1 and TRBJ1-5; TRBD1 might be the D (5 bases). CDR3 length: 17 amino acids. Germline values: CDR1 MNHNS, CDR2 SASEGT. V was shortened by 0 bases and J by 15 bases, with 27 bases between the two germline ends. The DNA for the CDR3 is TGTGCCAGCAGTGAAGCGCCTAGGTGGGGGGTGATTCAGTGGGGGCATTTT. Residues: CASSEAPRWGVIQWGHF.

The rearrangement joins TRBV19 to TRBJ1-2, with D tentatively TRBD1 (6 bases). This CDR3 region has 16 residues. Germline V gene sequence: CDR1 LNHDA, CDR2 SQIVND (reference sequence). V lost 5 bases, J lost 2 bases, and 18 bases lay in between. The CDR3 coding sequence is TGTGCCAGTAGTGGGGAACGACAGGACTCCAACTATGGCTACACCTTC. Residues: CASSGERQDSNYGYTF. The full variable domain, completed using reference TRBV19 and TRBJ1-2, is DGGITQSPKYLFRKEGQNVTLSCEQNLNHDAMYWYRQDPGQGLRLIYYSQIVNDFQKGDIAEGYSVSREKKESFPLTVTSAQKNPTAFYLCASSGERQDSNYGYTFGSGTRLTVV.

This chain connects TRBV5-6 to TRBJ1-2; possible D gene TRBD1, 5 bases. Germline loops: CDR1 SGHDT, CDR2 YYEEEE. V was trimmed by 6 bases and J by 8 bases, leaving 17 bases between them. The CDR3 runs to 13 residues. CDR3 DNA: TGTGCCAGCACCCCGTCAGGGAGGCGGGGCTACACCTTC. Translation gives CASTPSGRRGYTF.

J is TRBJ2-7 and V is TRBV28; D is perhaps TRBD1 (6 bases). The V gene's germline CDR1 is MDHEN and CDR2 SYDVKM. The CDR3 consists of 13 residues. Trimming took 3 bases from V and 3 from J, leaving 9 bases between them. The DNA for the CDR3 is TGTGCCAGCAGTTTGTTGGACAGCTACGAGCAGTACTTC. Its translation: CASSLLDSYEQYF. The variable domain in full, completed from reference TRBV28 and TRBJ2-7, reads DVKVTQSSRYLVKRTGEKVFLECVQDMDHENMFWYRQDPGLGLRLIYFSYDVKMKEKGDIPEGYSVSREKKERFSLILESASTNQTSMYLCASSLLDSYEQYFGPGTRLTVT.

The chain combines TRBV9 with TRBJ2-1, with 11 bases lining up with TRBD2. There are 15 residues in the CDR3. With V trimmed by 2 bases and J by 10 bases, 8 bases remained unmatched. Germline V gives CDR1 SGDLS, CDR2 YYNGEE. Here the CDR3 DNA reads TGTGCCAGCAGCGTTAGCGGGGGGGCCGGGGGAGAGCAGTTCTTC. This encodes CASSVSGGAGGEQFF.